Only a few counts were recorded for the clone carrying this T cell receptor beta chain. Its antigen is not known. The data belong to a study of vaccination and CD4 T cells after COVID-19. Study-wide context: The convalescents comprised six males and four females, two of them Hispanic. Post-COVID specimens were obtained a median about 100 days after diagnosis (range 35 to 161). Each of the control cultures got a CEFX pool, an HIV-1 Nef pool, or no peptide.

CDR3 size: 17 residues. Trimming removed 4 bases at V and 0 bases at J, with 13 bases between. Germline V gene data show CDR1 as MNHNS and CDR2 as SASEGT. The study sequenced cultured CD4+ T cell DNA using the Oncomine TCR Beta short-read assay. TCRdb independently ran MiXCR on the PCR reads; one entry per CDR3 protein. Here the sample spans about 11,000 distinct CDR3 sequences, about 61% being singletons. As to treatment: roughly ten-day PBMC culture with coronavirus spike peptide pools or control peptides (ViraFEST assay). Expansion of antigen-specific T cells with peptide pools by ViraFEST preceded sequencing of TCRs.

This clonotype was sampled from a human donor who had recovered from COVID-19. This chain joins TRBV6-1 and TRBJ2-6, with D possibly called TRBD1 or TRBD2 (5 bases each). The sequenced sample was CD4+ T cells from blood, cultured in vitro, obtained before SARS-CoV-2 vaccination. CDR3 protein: CASSGGRLTSGANVLTF. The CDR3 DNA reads TGTGCCAGCAGTGGGGGACGGCTGACCTCTGGGGCCAACGTCCTGACTTTC.